The 18 T cell receptor beta chains below were found in one sample sequenced in a study of cytomegalovirus exposure and HLA in healthy donors. PCR employed 60 Vbeta and 13 Jbeta primers. Sequencing used immunoSEQ multiplex PCR; TCRdb keeps in-frame clones, though not all of them. The repertoire holds 70,000 to 95,000 clones, with roughly 77% as singletons. Source material: PBMCs. These TCRs come from a woman between 40 and 50 years old in good health and CMV-seropositive.

The V call is TRBV7-2, the J call TRBJ2-1; TRBD2 agrees at 12 bases. This CDR3 spans 15 amino acids. V gave up 3 bases and J gave up 6 bases; unmatched junction bases: 3. Germline values: CDR1 SGHTA, CDR2 FQGNSA. DNA for the CDR3: TGTGCCAGCAGCTTCTCGGGACTAGCGGGCAATGAGCAGTTCTTC. It translates to CASSFSGLAGNEQFF.

The V gene is TRBV19, the J gene TRBJ2-7, with 10 bases lining up with TRBD2. From germline, CDR1 is LNHDA and CDR2 SQIVND (reference sequence). CDR3 length: 16 amino acids. The J segment lost 2 bases and the V segment lost 5 bases, leaving 9 bases of the junction unmatched. CDR3 nucleotides: TGTGCCAGTAGTCCTCCCGGGACTAGCGATCCCTACGAGCAGTACTTC. It yields the protein CASSPPGTSDPYEQYF.

V usage is TRBV27 and J usage is TRBJ1-2; D is undetermined. The germline gives CDR1 MNHEY, CDR2 SMNVEV (reference sequence). The CDR3 has 16 amino acids. The V end lost 2 bases, the J end lost 4 bases, and 17 bases lay between the germline ends. CDR3 in amino acids: CASSLARRETIYGYTF. CDR3 coding DNA: TGTGCCAGCAGTTTAGCCCGGAGGGAAACCATCTATGGCTACACCTTC.

V and J are TRBV28 and TRBJ2-7; 8 bases match TRBD1. CDR1 MDHEN and CDR2 SYDVKM come from the germline V gene. The trim removed 5 bases at V and 5 bases at J, leaving 5 bases unmatched. The CDR3 is 13 amino acids. The CDR3 sequence: CASSPTGEDEQYF. CDR3 coding DNA: TGTGCCAGCAGTCCGACAGGGGAAGACGAGCAGTACTTC. Full variable domain (rest looked up from reference TRBV28 and TRBJ2-7): DVKVTQSSRYLVKRTGEKVFLECVQDMDHENMFWYRQDPGLGLRLIYFSYDVKMKEKGDIPEGYSVSREKKERFSLILESASTNQTSMYLCASSPTGEDEQYFGPGTRLTVT.

The gene calls are TRBV9 and TRBJ1-5; D is possibly TRBD1 (6 bases). Germline CDR1 reads SGDLS; CDR2 reads YYNGEE. The length of the CDR3 is 19 residues. V gave up 0 bases and J gave up 0 bases, with 19 bases separating them. CDR3 sequence (DNA): TGTGCCAGCAGCGTAGTCCGGTGTGTGGGGGCGGCTAGCAATCAGCCCCAGCATTTT. Translated, it gives CASSVVRCVGAASNQPQHF.

The chain joins TRBV6-1 to TRBJ2-2; maybe TRBD1 (6 bases). The CDR3 is made up of 15 amino acids. Germline V gene data show CDR1 as MNHNS and CDR2 as SASEGT. With 3 bases removed from V and 3 bases from J, the gap between germline ends came to 11 bases. CDR3 nucleotide sequence: TGTGCCAGCAGTGACAGGGGAACGTACACCGGGGAGCTGTTTTTT. Its protein is CASSDRGTYTGELFF.

This chain links TRBV6-5 with TRBJ2-7, with 8 bases fitting TRBD1. Trimming removed 6 bases from V and 4 bases from J; junction bases left unmatched: 11. The germline CDR1 and CDR2 sequences are MNHEY and SVGAGI. The CDR3 consists of 15 residues. CDR3 nucleotide sequence: TGTGCCAGCAGCTCGGACAGGGAGGCTAGGTACGAGCAGTACTTC. Translated: CASSSDREARYEQYF.

The chain couples TRBV18 to TRBJ2-7, with TRBD1 identical over 8 bases. V was clipped by 3 bases and J by 4 bases; unmatched bases: 8. This CDR3 is built from 15 residues. CDR1 and CDR2 from the germline V gene are KGHSH and LQKENI. CDR3 loop: CASSPGQGDSYEQYF. CDR3 DNA sequence: TGTGCCAGCTCACCTGGACAGGGAGATTCTTACGAGCAGTACTTC.

V gene TRBV5-1 combines with J gene TRBJ1-4, with 9 bases matching TRBD1. CDR3 length: 18 amino acids. V shed 1 base and J 3 bases; nucleotides not matched to a gene: 10. Germline V gene data show CDR1 as SGHRS and CDR2 as YFSETQ. CDR3 DNA: TGCGCCAGCAGCTTGCCCACCGACAGGGGGAAAGCTAATGAAAAACTGTTTTTT. Residues: CASSLPTDRGKANEKLFF.

The V call is TRBV29-1, the J call TRBJ1-3, with a weak D call TRBD1 (6 bases). Trimming removed 6 bases from V and 2 bases from J, with 11 bases in between. The CDR3 spans 13 residues. Germline lookup yields CDR1 SQVTM and CDR2 ANQGSEA. DNA for the CDR3: TGCAGCGTCCGAGGGGGAACTGGAAACACCATATATTTT. This sequence encodes CSVRGGTGNTIYF.

This chain uses TRBV7-6 with TRBJ2-7, with a tentative D call TRBD1 (6 bases). Trimming took off 6 bases at V and 2 bases at J, with 11 bases between the two ends. CDR3 size: 13 residues. The V gene's germline CDR1 is SGHVS and CDR2 FNYEAQ. The CDR3 DNA is TGTGCCAGCAGTTCAACAGGGACCTACGAGCAGTACTTC. It translates to CASSSTGTYEQYF.

Turning to this clone: Since the CDR3 does not end with the conserved phenylalanine or tryptophan, this likely comes from a read error. Because the CDR3's place on the DNA is in doubt, the DNA is left out and the CDR3 is given as listed by TCRdb. This chain uses TRBV27 with TRBJ2-7; the D call of TRBD2 is as the table states it, not checked on the DNA. The length of the CDR3 is 13 amino acids, counting both ends. Germline V CDR1 and CDR2: MNHEY, SMNVEV (reference sequence). This chain's CDR3 is CASSFSGGDDLNL.

The gene calls are TRBV29-1 and TRBJ1-4; D might be TRBD1 (6 bases). This CDR3 has 12 residues. V was pared by 5 bases and J by 7 bases, with 11 bases between. The germline V gene encodes CDR1 SQVTM and CDR2 ANQGSEA. CDR3 residues: CSVLQGREKLFF. The CDR3 nucleotides read TGCAGCGTTCTTCAGGGGCGTGAAAAACTGTTTTTT.

This clone occurred a few times. The genes are TRBV29-1 and TRBJ1-5; TRBD1 agrees at 10 bases. This CDR3 is built from 14 residues. The V gene end was trimmed by 7 bases and the J gene end by 1 base; junction bases not matched to a gene: 4. Germline values: CDR1 SQVTM, CDR2 ANQGSEA. CDR3 in DNA: TGCAGCGCCCAGGACAGGGGGAGCAATCAGCCCCAGCATTTT. Translated: CSAQDRGSNQPQHF.

The chain is built from TRBV7-2 and TRBJ1-3; no definite D call. The CDR3 loop spans 15 amino acids. The germline V gene encodes CDR1 SGHTA and CDR2 FQGNSA. Trimming cost V 4 bases and J 2 bases, with 12 bases left between them. CDR3 amino acids: CASSSTYATGNTIYF. Here the CDR3 DNA reads TGTGCCAGCAGCTCCACCTACGCGACTGGAAACACCATATATTTT.

V is TRBV25-1 and J is TRBJ2-3, with 8 bases that match TRBD1. This CDR3 contains 17 residues. CDR1 is MGHDK, CDR2 SYGVNS, per germline. The V segment lost 6 bases and the J segment 0 bases; nucleotides outside the gene matches: 11. CDR3 sequence (DNA): TGTGCCAGCAGACCGAACCGACAGGGGCCGAGCACAGATACGCAGTATTTT. This encodes CASRPNRQGPSTDTQYF. Complete variable domain (other parts from reference TRBV25-1 and TRBJ2-3): EADIYQTPRYLVIGTGKKITLECSQTMGHDKMYWYQQDPGMELHLIHYSYGVNSTEKGDLSSESTVSRIRTEHFPLTLESARPSHTSQYLCASRPNRQGPSTDTQYFGPGTRLTVL.

This clone came up a few times. This rearrangement joins TRBV29-1 to TRBJ2-7, with 9 bases identical to TRBD1. CDR3 size: 15 residues. Germline CDR1 SQVTM, CDR2 ANQGSEA. V trimming: 2 bases; J trimming: 1 base; junction bases outside the gene matches: 6. The CDR3 DNA sequence: TGCAGCGTTGAATCCCTAGACAGGGGGTCCTACGAGCAGTACTTC. Its translation: CSVESLDRGSYEQYF.

This chain connects TRBV6-6 to TRBJ2-7; D may be TRBD1 (6 bases). CDR1 MNHNY and CDR2 SVGAGI come from the germline V gene (reference sequence). V was cut by 4 bases and J by 3 bases, with 10 bases left in between. CDR3 length: 13 residues. The CDR3 bases are TGTGCCAGCAGTTTACAGGGTGGCTACGAGCAGTACTTC. Its protein is CASSLQGGYEQYF.